This TCR beta chain was recovered during a study of blood T cell repertoires in COVID-19. About the research overall: Samples of COVID-19 (acute and convalescent) were obtained from the United States, Italy and Spain.

There are 16 residues in the CDR3. The germline CDR1 and CDR2 sequences are MDHEN and SYDVKM. Losses at the gene ends were 7 bases for V and 5 bases for J; bases not matched to a gene: 10. The assay was immunoSEQ multiplex PCR, and TCRdb's table has in-frame clones only and misses some. The data show about 73,000 clones, over 75% seen once. This clonotype was obtained from a woman aged 55-70 years with acute or convalescent COVID-19. This chain links TRBV28 with TRBJ2-2; 10 nucleotides line up with TRBD2. Sequenced sample: peripheral blood. CDR3 amino acids: CASTRSGGRVTGELFF. CDR3 sequence (DNA): TGTGCCAGCACCCGTAGCGGGGGGAGGGTGACCGGGGAGCTGTTTTTT.